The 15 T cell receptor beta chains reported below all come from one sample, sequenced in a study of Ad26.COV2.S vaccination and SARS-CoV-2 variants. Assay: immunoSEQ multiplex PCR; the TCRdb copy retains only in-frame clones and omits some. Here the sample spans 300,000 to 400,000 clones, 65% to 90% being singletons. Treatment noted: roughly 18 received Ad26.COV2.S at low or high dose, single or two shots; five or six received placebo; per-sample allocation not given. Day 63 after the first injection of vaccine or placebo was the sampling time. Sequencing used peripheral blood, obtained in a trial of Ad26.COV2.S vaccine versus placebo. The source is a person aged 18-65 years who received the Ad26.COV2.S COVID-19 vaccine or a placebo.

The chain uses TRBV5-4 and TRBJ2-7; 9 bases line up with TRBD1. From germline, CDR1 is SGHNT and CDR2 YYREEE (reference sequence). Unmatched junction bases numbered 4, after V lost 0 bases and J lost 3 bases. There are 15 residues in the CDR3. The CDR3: CASSLGGTGNYEQYF. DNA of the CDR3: TGTGCCAGCAGCTTGGGGGGGACAGGGAACTACGAGCAGTACTTC.

The CDR3 DNA follows: TGTGCCAGCAGCCAAGAGGCCCTAAACTCTGGGGCCAACGTCCTGACTTTC. Protein product: CASSQEALNSGANVLTF. The V gene is TRBV3-1 (or the pseudogene TRBV3-2), the J gene TRBJ2-6; D gene uncertain. The germline gives CDR1 LGHDT, CDR2 YNNKEL (reference sequence). The germline V and J ends were trimmed by 0 bases and 0 bases, with 9 bases remaining between them. The CDR3 covers 17 residues.

The CDR3 reads CASSVLGGETYNEQFF. DNA of the CDR3: TGTGCCAGCAGCGTATTGGGAGGAGAAACCTACAATGAGCAGTTCTTC. The chain recombines TRBV9 with TRBJ2-1, with D possibly matching TRBD2 (6 bases). The CDR3 has 16 amino acids. The V gene lost 1 base and the J gene lost 2 bases, with 13 bases spanning the gap. The germline V gene has CDR1 SGDLS and CDR2 YYNGEE.

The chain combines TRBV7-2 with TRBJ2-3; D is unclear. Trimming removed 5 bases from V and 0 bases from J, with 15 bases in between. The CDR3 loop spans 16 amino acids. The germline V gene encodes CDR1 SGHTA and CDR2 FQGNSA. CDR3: CASSPRPGPSTDTQYF. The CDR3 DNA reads TGTGCCAGCAGCCCACGCCCCGGCCCTAGCACAGATACGCAGTATTTT.

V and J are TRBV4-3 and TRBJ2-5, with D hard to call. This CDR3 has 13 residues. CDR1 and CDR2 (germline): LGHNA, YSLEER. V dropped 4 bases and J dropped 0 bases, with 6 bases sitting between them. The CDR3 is CASSRGHQETQYF. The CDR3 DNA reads TGCGCCAGCAGCCGAGGACACCAAGAGACCCAGTACTTC.

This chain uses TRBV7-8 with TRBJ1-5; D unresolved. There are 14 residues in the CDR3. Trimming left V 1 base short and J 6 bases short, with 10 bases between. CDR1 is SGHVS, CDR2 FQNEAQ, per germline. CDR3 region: CASSLGSGGQPQHF. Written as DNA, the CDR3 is TGTGCCAGCAGCTTAGGGTCAGGAGGTCAGCCCCAGCATTTT.

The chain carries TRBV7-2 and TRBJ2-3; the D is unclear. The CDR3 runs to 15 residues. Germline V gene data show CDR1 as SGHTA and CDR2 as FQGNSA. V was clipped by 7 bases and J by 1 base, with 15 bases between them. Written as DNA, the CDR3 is TGTGCCAGCACCCTACCTGCCGGCGGCACAGATACGCAGTATTTT. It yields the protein CASTLPAGGTDTQYF.

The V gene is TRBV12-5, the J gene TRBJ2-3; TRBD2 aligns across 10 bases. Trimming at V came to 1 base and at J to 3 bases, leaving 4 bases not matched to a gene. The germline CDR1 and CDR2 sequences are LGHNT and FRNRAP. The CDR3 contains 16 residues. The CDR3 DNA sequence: TGTGCTAGTGGTTTGGGGCTAGCGGGAGTTACAGATACGCAGTATTTT. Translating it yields CASGLGLAGVTDTQYF. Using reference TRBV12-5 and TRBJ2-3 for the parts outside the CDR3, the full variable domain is DARVTQTPRHKVTEMGQEVTMRCQPILGHNTVFWYRQTMMQGLELLAYFRNRAPLDDSGMPKDRFSAEMPDATLATLKIQPSEPRDSAVYFCASGLGLAGVTDTQYFGPGTRLTVL.

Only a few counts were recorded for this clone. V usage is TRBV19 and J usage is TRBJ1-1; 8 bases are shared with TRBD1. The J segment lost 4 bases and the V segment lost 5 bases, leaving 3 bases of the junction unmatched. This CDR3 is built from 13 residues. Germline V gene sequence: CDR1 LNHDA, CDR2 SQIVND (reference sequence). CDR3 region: CASSVDRGTEAFF. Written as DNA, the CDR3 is TGTGCCAGTAGTGTTGACAGGGGCACTGAAGCTTTCTTT.

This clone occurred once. CDR3: CASSPRSLGGTNTGELFF. The CDR3 DNA is TGTGCCAGCAGCCCCAGGAGCCTCGGGGGCACGAACACCGGGGAGCTGTTTTTT. The rearrangement joins TRBV9 to TRBJ2-2, with D perhaps matching TRBD1 or TRBD2 (6 bases each). This CDR3 contains 18 residues. Trimming cost V 4 bases and J 0 bases, with 19 bases left between them. Germline lookup yields CDR1 SGDLS and CDR2 YYNGEE.

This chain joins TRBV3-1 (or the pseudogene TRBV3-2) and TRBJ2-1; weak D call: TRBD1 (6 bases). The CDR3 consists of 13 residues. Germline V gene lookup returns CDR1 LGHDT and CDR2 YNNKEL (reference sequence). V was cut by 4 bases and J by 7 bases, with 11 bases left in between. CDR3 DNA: TGTGCCAGCAGCCCCCTGGGGGCGAATGAGCAGTTCTTC. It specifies CASSPLGANEQFF.

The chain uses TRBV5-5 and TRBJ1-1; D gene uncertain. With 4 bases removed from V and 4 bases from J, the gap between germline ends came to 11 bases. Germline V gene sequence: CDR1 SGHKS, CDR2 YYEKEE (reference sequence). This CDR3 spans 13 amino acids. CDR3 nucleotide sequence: TGTGCCAGCAGCGAAACACGGAGCACTGAAGCTTTCTTT. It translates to CASSETRSTEAFF.

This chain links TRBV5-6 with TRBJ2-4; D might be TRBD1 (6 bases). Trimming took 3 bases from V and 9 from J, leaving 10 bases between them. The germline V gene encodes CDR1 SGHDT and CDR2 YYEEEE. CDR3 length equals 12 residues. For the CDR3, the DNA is TGTGCCAGCAGCTGGGGGCAACGCATTCAGTACTTC. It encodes CASSWGQRIQYF.

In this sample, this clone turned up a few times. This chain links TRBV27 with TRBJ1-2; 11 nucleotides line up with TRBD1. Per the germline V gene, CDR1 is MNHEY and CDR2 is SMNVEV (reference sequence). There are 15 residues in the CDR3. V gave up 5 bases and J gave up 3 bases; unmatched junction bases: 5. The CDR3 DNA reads TGTGCCAGCAGTGACCCGGGACAGGGGGACTATGGCTACACCTTC. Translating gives CASSDPGQGDYGYTF.

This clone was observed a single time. The CDR3 region has the DNA TGCGCCAGCAGTCCGAACAGCGTTAACTATGGCTACACCTTC. Translated: CASSPNSVNYGYTF. This sequence joins TRBV10-2 and TRBJ1-2; no firm D call. Germline CDR1 is WSHSY and CDR2 is SAAADI. The CDR3 consists of 14 residues. Deletions cut 5 bases from V and 1 base from J, with 11 bases between.